This T cell receptor beta chain was profiled in a study of T cells in Graves' hyperthyroidism and ophthalmopathy. RNA transcripts gave rise to amplified TCR beta CDR3 regions. A first-round RT-PCR of the TCR CDR3 used the HTBI primer set. TCRdb recomputed calls from the multiplex PCR reads with MiXCR, one row per CDR3 protein. The sample lists some 200,000 distinct CDR3 sequences, about a sixth occurring once. The CDR3 has 14 amino acids. V lost 4 bases, J lost 2 bases, and 4 bases stayed unmatched. Many counts were recorded for this clonotype. The chain has TRBV12-3 or TRBV12-4 and TRBJ1-1; TRBD1 matches at 7 bases. The receptor comes from a woman in her forties or fifties with Graves' hyperthyroidism. The sequenced material came from blood. CDR3 DNA sequence: TGTGCCAGCAGTTGGGAGGGGGCAAACACTGAAGCTTTCTTT. Its translation is CASSWEGANTEAFF.